What follows are 30 T cell receptor beta chains derived from one specimen sequenced in a study of cytomegalovirus exposure and HLA in healthy donors. PCR primers comprised 60 Vbeta and 13 Jbeta primers. Only in-frame clones appear in the TCRdb table, and some are missing; sequencing was by immunoSEQ multiplex PCR. The sample has about 130,000 clones. Input material: PBMCs. The receptors were gathered from a man younger than 35 in good health and CMV-seronegative.

This chain uses TRBV30 with TRBJ1-1; D perhaps matches TRBD1 (5 bases). The V end lost 5 bases, the J end lost 10 bases, and 11 bases lay between the germline ends. The CDR3 runs to 10 residues. CDR1 GTSNPN and CDR2 SVGIG come from the germline V gene (reference sequence). CDR3 DNA: TGTGCCTGGGGAGGGGTAGGAGCTTTCTTT. The encoded protein is CAWGGVGAFF.

This sequence joins TRBV6-6 and TRBJ1-1; D gene uncertain. V gave up 9 bases and J gave up 6 bases, with 17 bases separating them. Germline CDR1 reads MNHNY; CDR2 reads SVGAGI (reference sequence). The CDR3 length is 13 residues. The CDR3 loop is CASIRRGEAEAFF. In DNA form, the CDR3 reads TGTGCCAGTATAAGGCGTGGGGAGGCTGAAGCTTTCTTT.

This chain uses TRBV13 with TRBJ1-1; 8 bases align to TRBD1. The CDR3 has 17 amino acids. Per germline, CDR1 PRHDT and CDR2 FYEKMQ (reference sequence). V lost 7 bases, J lost 10 bases, and 23 bases stayed unmatched. CDR3 protein: CASTSEAGGDVSRGAFF. CDR3 DNA: TGTGCCAGCACTTCAGAGGCAGGGGGCGACGTTTCCAGGGGAGCTTTCTTT.

This CDR3 reads CASSDRGLYEQYF. The DNA of the CDR3 is TGTGCCAGTTCGGACAGGGGGCTGTACGAGCAGTACTTC. The chain employs TRBV19 and TRBJ2-7, with 11 bases that match TRBD1. CDR3 length equals 13 residues. Germline CDR1 is LNHDA and CDR2 is SQIVND (reference sequence). V lost 8 bases and J lost 4; bases outside the gene matches: 4.

For the CDR3, the DNA is TGTGCCAGCAGCTTAGGCCTGACAGGGACCTACGAGCAGTACTTC. It translates to CASSLGLTGTYEQYF. This chain links TRBV13 with TRBJ2-7; 7 bases match TRBD1. After removal of 0 bases from V and 2 bases from J, the junction contained 4 bases not matched to a gene. CDR3 size: 15 residues. Germline loops: CDR1 PRHDT, CDR2 FYEKMQ (reference sequence).

This sequence joins TRBV7-2 and TRBJ2-7; 10 bases are shared with TRBD1. J was trimmed by 6 bases and V by 8 bases; bases with no gene match: 13. This CDR3 has 15 residues. Germline V gene lookup returns CDR1 SGHTA and CDR2 FQGNSA. This CDR3 is CASHRGQGSPSEQYF. CDR3 DNA: TGTGCCAGCCACAGGGGACAGGGGAGCCCCTCCGAGCAGTACTTC. The variable domain in full, completed from reference TRBV7-2 and TRBJ2-7, reads GAGVSQSPSNKVTEKGKDVELRCDPISGHTALYWYRQSLGQGLEFLIYFQGNSAPDKSGLPSDRFSAERTGGSVSTLTIQRTQQEDSAVYLCASHRGQGSPSEQYFGPGTRLTVT.

This sequence joins TRBV30 and TRBJ2-3; tentative D call: TRBD2 (6 bases). Trimming removed 0 bases from V and 4 bases from J, with 8 bases in between. CDR3 length: 13 amino acids. CDR1 is GTSNPN, CDR2 SVGIG, per germline (reference sequence). The CDR3: CAWSVREADTQYF. CDR3 nucleotides: TGTGCCTGGAGTGTGCGGGAAGCAGATACGCAGTATTTT.

V and J are TRBV12-5 and TRBJ1-2; a possible D gene is TRBD1 (6 bases). Germline loops: CDR1 LGHNT, CDR2 FRNRAP. V lost 3 bases to trimming and J lost 2 bases, with 16 bases between them. The CDR3 loop spans 16 amino acids. CDR3 nucleotide sequence: TGTGCTAGTGGTTTTGGGGGGGGCAGGGTGAACTATGGCTACACCTTC. It specifies CASGFGGGRVNYGYTF.

The gene calls are TRBV5-1 and TRBJ2-5, with D hard to call. Between the trimmed V and J ends, which lost 6 bases and 11 bases, there was a span of 26 bases. This CDR3 comprises 15 residues. In germline, CDR1 is SGHRS, CDR2 YFSETQ. The CDR3 region is CASTSTLPLGEEQYF. In DNA form, the CDR3 reads TGCGCCAGCACTTCCACGCTACCCCTTGGAGAAGAGCAGTACTTC.

V gene TRBV30 combines with J gene TRBJ1-1; D is uncertain. V gave up 4 bases and J gave up 7 bases, with 7 bases separating them. This CDR3 has 10 amino acids. The germline V gene encodes CDR1 GTSNPN and CDR2 SVGIG (reference sequence). CDR3 amino acids: CAWTAHEAFF. CDR3 DNA sequence: TGTGCCTGGACCGCACATGAAGCTTTCTTT.

The rearrangement links TRBV28 to TRBJ2-7, with TRBD1 identical over 9 bases. Germline CDR1 is MDHEN and CDR2 is SYDVKM. J was trimmed by 6 bases and V by 6 bases; bases with no gene match: 9. CDR3 length equals 14 residues. CDR3 sequence reads: CASRSRTGAIEQYF. In DNA, the CDR3 is TGTGCCAGCAGGTCGAGGACAGGGGCTATCGAGCAGTACTTC.

V is TRBV11-2 and J is TRBJ1-2; D unresolved. CDR1 is SGHAT and CDR2 is FQNNGV in the germline V gene. Trimming stripped 5 bases from V and 4 bases from J, with 11 bases between. The CDR3 consists of 13 residues. Here the CDR3 reads CASSVPGSYGYTF. The CDR3 DNA sequence: TGTGCCAGCAGCGTGCCGGGGTCCTATGGCTACACCTTC. The full variable domain, rest sourced from reference TRBV11-2 and TRBJ1-2, is EAGVAQSPRYKIIEKRQSVAFWCNPISGHATLYWYQQILGQGPKLLIQFQNNGVVDDSQLPKDRFSAERLKGVDSTLKIQPAKLEDSAVYLCASSVPGSYGYTFGSGTRLTVV.

The chain couples TRBV20-1 to TRBJ2-7, with D unclear. CDR1 and CDR2 (germline): DFQATT, SNEGSKA (reference sequence). The CDR3 covers 11 residues. Trimming pared 1 base from V and 6 bases from J, leaving 7 bases between. The CDR3: CSARVLAEQYF. The CDR3 nucleotides are TGCAGTGCTAGAGTTTTAGCCGAGCAGTACTTC.

V gene TRBV9 combines with J gene TRBJ1-2; 8 nucleotides match TRBD1. Trimming at V came to 4 bases and at J to 8 bases, leaving 7 bases not matched to a gene. From germline, CDR1 is SGDLS and CDR2 YYNGEE. CDR3 length: 13 residues. The CDR3 DNA sequence: TGTGCCAGCAGCCAGACAGGGGACGCCGGCTACACCTTC. This codes for CASSQTGDAGYTF.

The chain uses TRBV5-1 and TRBJ1-2; D is unclear. This CDR3 has 17 residues. CDR1 SGHRS and CDR2 YFSETQ come from the germline V gene. Trimming removed 1 base at V and 4 bases at J, with 20 bases between. The CDR3 spells CASSLSLREMEGYGYTF. The CDR3 nucleotides read TGCGCCAGCAGCTTGAGTTTAAGGGAGATGGAAGGCTATGGCTACACCTTC. The whole variable domain, remainder taken from reference TRBV5-1 and TRBJ1-2, is KAGVTQTPRYLIKTRGQQVTLSCSPISGHRSVSWYQQTPGQGLQFLFEYFSETQRNKGNFPGRFSGRQFSNSRSEMNVSTLELGDSALYLCASSLSLREMEGYGYTFGSGTRLTVV.

As for this clone: An end of the junction does not agree with germline; a read error may underlie this. The chain employs TRBV7-8 and TRBJ2-3, with 8 bases fitting TRBD2. The CDR3 is 13 amino acids. Germline CDR1 reads SGHVS; CDR2 reads FQNEAQ. The CDR3 DNA reads as TGTGCCAGCAGCATACCCGTTAGCGGGACTTCGCGGTTT. It is translated as CASSIPVSGTSRF.

The chain couples TRBV19 to TRBJ2-7; tentatively, D is TRBD2 (6 bases). This CDR3 comprises 14 residues. Trimming removed 3 bases from V and 5 bases from J, with 14 bases in between. Germline V gives CDR1 LNHDA, CDR2 SQIVND (reference sequence). CDR3 nucleotide sequence: TGTGCCAGTAGTATGGCGGGACTCACCCACGAGCAGTACTTC. Its translation is CASSMAGLTHEQYF.

The chain is built from TRBV4-1 and TRBJ1-5; 7 nucleotides agree with TRBD1. CDR1 MGHRA and CDR2 YSYEKL come from the germline V gene. The trim removed 1 base at V and 5 bases at J, leaving 2 bases unmatched. The length of the CDR3 is 14 residues. CDR3 amino acids: CASSQAQGDQPQHF. CDR3 DNA: TGCGCCAGCAGCCAAGCCCAGGGGGATCAGCCCCAGCATTTT.

The CDR3 nucleotides are TGTGCCAGCAGCGCGACAGGGTCCGGGGCCAACGTCCTGACTTTC. It translates to CASSATGSGANVLTF. The chain carries TRBV9 and TRBJ2-6, with 7 positions matching TRBD1. After removal of 3 bases from V and 4 bases from J, the junction contained 4 bases not matched to a gene. Germline V gene lookup returns CDR1 SGDLS and CDR2 YYNGEE. The CDR3 totals 15 residues.

The V gene is TRBV5-6, the J gene TRBJ1-2, with 9 bases lining up with TRBD1. This CDR3 is built from 15 residues. From germline, CDR1 is SGHDT and CDR2 YYEEEE. J lost 8 bases, V lost 4 bases, and 12 bases had no gene match. Here the CDR3 DNA reads TGTGCCAGCAGCCCACCAGGACAGGGGATGGTCGGCTACACCTTC. The encoded protein is CASSPPGQGMVGYTF.

The chain joins TRBV9 to TRBJ2-5; D perhaps matches TRBD2 (6 bases). Germline V gene lookup returns CDR1 SGDLS and CDR2 YYNGEE. The CDR3 has 14 residues. Trimming took off 4 bases at V and 4 bases at J, with 14 bases between the two ends. CDR3 protein: CASSPPEGGETQYF. CDR3 nucleotides: TGTGCCAGCAGCCCCCCGGAGGGCGGAGAGACCCAGTACTTC.

This chain links TRBV5-1 with TRBJ2-7, with TRBD2 matching over 11 bases. Germline CDR1 and CDR2: SGHRS and YFSETQ. Trimming cost V 0 bases and J 6 bases; bases outside gene matches: 5. CDR3 size: 15 residues. Here the CDR3 DNA reads TGCGCCAGCAGCTTGGGGCTAGCGGGGGGTGCCGAGCAGTACTTC. Protein: CASSLGLAGGAEQYF. The full variable domain, its missing parts supplied by reference TRBV5-1 and TRBJ2-7, is KAGVTQTPRYLIKTRGQQVTLSCSPISGHRSVSWYQQTPGQGLQFLFEYFSETQRNKGNFPGRFSGRQFSNSRSEMNVSTLELGDSALYLCASSLGLAGGAEQYFGPGTRLTVT.

The CDR3 region is CASRQDNSYEQYF. CDR3 in DNA: TGTGCCAGCAGACAGGATAACTCCTACGAGCAGTACTTC. The chain employs TRBV27 and TRBJ2-7; D is possibly TRBD1 (5 bases). Per the germline V gene, CDR1 is MNHEY and CDR2 is SMNVEV (reference sequence). The CDR3 contains 13 residues. Trimming stripped 6 bases from V and 0 bases from J, with 9 bases between.

The chain is built from TRBV29-1 and TRBJ1-2; 7 positions match TRBD1. The CDR3 is 16 residues long. Trimming at V came to 6 bases and at J to 1 base, leaving 14 bases not matched to a gene. Germline V lookup: CDR1 SQVTM, CDR2 ANQGSEA. The CDR3 loop is CSVAIGTAIFNYGYTF. Written as DNA, the CDR3 is TGCAGCGTAGCCATCGGGACAGCCATTTTTAACTATGGCTACACCTTC.

This chain links TRBV19 with TRBJ1-1; D uncertain. Germline V gene lookup returns CDR1 LNHDA and CDR2 SQIVND (reference sequence). Trimming removed 2 bases from V and 5 bases from J, with 3 bases in between. The length of the CDR3 is 11 residues. CDR3 DNA sequence: TGTGCCAGTAGTATAACTACTGAAGCTTTCTTT. This sequence encodes CASSITTEAFF.

The CDR3 sequence: CASSYPGTAYGYTF. CDR3 DNA sequence: TGTGCCAGCAGCTACCCCGGGACAGCCTATGGCTACACCTTC. V gene TRBV7-2 combines with J gene TRBJ1-2, with TRBD1 matching 7 bases. The CDR3 runs 14 residues. Germline CDR1 reads SGHTA; CDR2 reads FQGNSA. Losses at the gene ends were 4 bases for V and 4 bases for J; bases not matched to a gene: 6.

This chain uses TRBV9 with TRBJ1-6; D perhaps matches TRBD1 (6 bases). Germline-derived CDR1 and CDR2 are SGDLS and YYNGEE. This CDR3 region has 16 residues. Trimming cost V 3 bases and J 6 bases, with 16 bases left between them. CDR3 residues: CASSASYRAANSPLHF. The DNA of the CDR3 is TGTGCCAGCAGCGCCTCGTACAGGGCTGCTAATTCACCCCTCCACTTT.

The chain carries TRBV18 and TRBJ2-7; D might be TRBD1 (5 bases). CDR1 is KGHSH, CDR2 LQKENI, per germline. V was shortened by 4 bases and J by 2 bases, with 12 bases between the two germline ends. This CDR3 region has 14 residues. The CDR3 is CASSRGESPYEQYF. CDR3 DNA sequence: TGTGCCAGCTCACGGGGCGAAAGTCCCTACGAGCAGTACTTC.

As DNA, the CDR3 is TGTGCCAGTAGCCCCCTGGTGGGCAGAACCTACAATGAGCAGTTCTTC. Translated, it gives CASSPLVGRTYNEQFF. The chain links TRBV19 to TRBJ2-1, with D unclear. Germline V CDR1 and CDR2: LNHDA, SQIVND (reference sequence). V lost 6 bases, J lost 2 bases, and 17 bases lay in between. There are 16 residues in the CDR3.

The V and J genes are TRBV9 and TRBJ2-3; 11 bases are shared with TRBD2. CDR1 is SGDLS, CDR2 YYNGEE, per germline. V shed 0 bases and J 2 bases; nucleotides not matched to a gene: 2. The CDR3 spans 16 residues. DNA for the CDR3: TGTGCCAGCAGCGTAGGACTAGCGGGGATCACAGATACGCAGTATTTT. Its protein product is CASSVGLAGITDTQYF.